These T cell receptor beta chains were read from a single sample in a study of HIV-infected children after antiretroviral therapy interruption. Each CDR3 protein is one row after TCRdb ran MiXCR on the 3' RACE reads. The repertoire has around 40,000 distinct CDR3 sequences, approximately 7% of them found once; the top ten carry approximately 0.9%. The material sequenced was CD45RA+ CD4+ T cells from PBMCs, pooled from several time points, taken from a donor given antiretroviral therapy, either interrupted or continuous. All receptors derive from a pool of human donors with HIV. Each CDR3 is given with its conserved first and last residue. D genes are given only for firm matches. The size field is filled for only some rows; it gives once, few, many or a size class.

V,J,D,size,CDR3,DNA
TRBV5-5,TRBJ2-3,NA,few,CASSFLSADTQYF,TGTGCCAGCAGCTTCCTCAGCGCAGATACGCAGTATTTT
TRBV5-6,TRBJ2-3,NA,NA,CASSPGTFRTDTQYF,TGTGCCAGCAGCCCCGGGACGTTCCGCACAGATACGCAGTATTTT
TRBV24-1,TRBJ2-5,TRBD1,many,CATSDFRTGMETQYF,TGTGCCACCAGTGATTTTCGGACAGGGATGGAGACCCAGTACTTC
TRBV19,TRBJ2-1,TRBD2,NA,CATSGTSGRVKGYNEQFF,TGTGCCACCTCCGGGACTAGCGGGAGAGTAAAGGGATACAATGAGCAGTTCTTC
TRBV10-3,TRBJ2-5,NA,many,CAISVRSGHQETQYF,TGTGCCATCAGTGTAAGGTCGGGGCACCAAGAGACCCAGTACTTC
TRBV23-1,TRBJ1-6,TRBD1,many,CASSYGTGNSPLYF,TGTGCCAGCAGTTACGGGACAGGGAATTCGCCCCTCTACTTT
TRBV6-5,TRBJ1-6,NA,many,CASSFALGAGNSPLHF,TGTGCCAGCAGTTTCGCCCTCGGGGCCGGGAATTCACCCCTCCACTTT
TRBV6-6,TRBJ1-1,NA,many,CASSPTTGLGAEAFF,TGTGCCAGCAGCCCCACCACAGGGCTTGGGGCTGAAGCTTTCTTT
TRBV20-1,TRBJ1-1,TRBD1,NA,CSARTGENTEAFF,TGCAGTGCGCGGACAGGGGAGAACACTGAAGCTTTCTTT
TRBV28,TRBJ1-5,NA,NA,CASSLLSQGNQPQHF,TGTGCCAGCAGTTTACTCTCGCAGGGAAATCAGCCCCAGCATTTT
TRBV15,TRBJ1-2,NA,many,CATSRAIRTDEGYTF,TGTGCCACCAGCAGAGCCATACGGACAGATGAGGGCTACACCTTC
TRBV5-6,TRBJ1-1,NA,NA,CASSGIGDRGGGGLLDTEAFF,TGTGCCAGTTCCGGGATAGGGGATCGCGGAGGTGGGGGGCTATTGGACACTGAAGCTTTCTTT
TRBV20-1,TRBJ2-3,TRBD2,few,CSARLAGGTDTQYF,TGCAGTGCTCGACTAGCGGGAGGAACAGATACGCAGTATTTT
TRBV10-2,TRBJ2-7,NA,NA,CASSDGGLRGLTGFYEQYF,TGCGCCAGCAGTGACGGGGGTCTGAGGGGGCTAACAGGGTTCTACGAGCAGTACTTC
TRBV6-6,TRBJ1-4,TRBD1,many,CASGGTGERLFF,TGTGCCAGCGGTGGGACAGGCGAAAGATTATTTTTC